This T cell receptor (beta chain) was sequenced during a study of cytomegalovirus exposure and HLA in healthy donors (dated by TCRdb to between 2016 and 2019). Looking at the study overall: According to an earlier analysis of several hundred of the donors, roughly 180 million T cells yielded approximately 120 million unique TCR beta sequences and more than 250 Gb of sequence data. An early release covering roughly 580 HLA-typed donors comprised about 290 gigabases of sequencing data and approximately 85 million unique TCR sequences. Of the 398 genotyped donors, 81% fell in the genetic ancestry cluster associated with self-reported Caucasian donors. The study was designed to test whether signatures of past pathogen exposure could be identified by cataloging public T cell receptors. The study profiled the T cell repertoires of about 720 subjects by immunosequencing and related them to cytomegalovirus serostatus. In addition to the first cohort of 666 subjects, a separate validation cohort of 120 different subjects was used. High-throughput TCR immunosequencing, statistical association of individual TCRs with disease status, and machine learning were combined to predict cytomegalovirus infection status. A later analysis re-examined previously published TCR beta repertoires from around 670 donors and added high-resolution HLA genotyping to investigate patterns of TCR occurrence. In the later analysis, no new phenotypic data were used to find candidate immune exposures; instead, reliance was placed on TCR beta sequences and their occurrence across donors. An earlier analysis of around 580 of the donors used high-throughput TCR beta sequencing to judge whether each TCR beta V gene segment behaved as functional or pseudogenic. Donor age, sex, ethnicity and CMV serostatus were compiled together with the repertoire data. Genome-wide SNP genotypes for about 65% of the 666 donors were used in a later genetic analysis, which treated that subset as a discovery cohort. All discovery cohort repertoires had been generated on a single sequencing platform. Both class I and class II loci were covered by HLA typing, at four-digit resolution. Typing coverage varied by locus: roughly 629-640 donors for A, B, C, DRB1 and DQB1; about 520 for DQA1; over 600 for DPA1; more than 450 for DPB1. Because of strong linkage in the cohort, roughly five DR-DQ haplotypes were treated as single units for association and clustering. Among about 370 genotyped donors of the cohort, an average of roughly 230,000 unique TCR beta nucleotide sequences was sequenced per donor, of which roughly 17% were non-productive.

Trimming takes 2 bases from V and 2 bases from J, and the germline ends sit 15 bases apart. The germline V gene provides CDR1 SGDLS and CDR2 YYNGEE. The CDR3 sequence holds 16 residues, the cysteine and phenylalanine included. Only the CDR3 portion is preserved as DNA: 48 bases, with reading frame beginning at the first base. The cohort consisted of 650 to 850 healthy bone marrow donors. Cohort members were all nominally healthy when sampled, although unrecorded immune exposures were likely present. The donor was CMV seronegative and was included in the group of under 450 seronegative cohort members. Every donor gave a peripheral blood sample, and the peripheral blood mononuclear cells from that sample were used for TCR beta sequencing. Genomic DNA extraction from the blood cell samples was performed with the Qiagen DNeasy Blood Extraction Kit. This clone occurred once. Its antigen remains undetermined. No quality values exist for individual bases; no much larger clone is one base distant.

Study-wide conclusions, independent of this receptor: According to a later analysis, most CMV-associated TCR beta chains appeared to be HLA-restricted, and the HLA associations seemed to be driven largely by CMV exposure. HLA typing was unavailable for some donors at each locus, so association tests used only the typed subset. In a later genetic analysis, fewer N-insertions in productive TCRs were reported among donors in an Asian-associated ancestry cluster than the roughly 700-donor mean. A group of highly shared sequence variants was considered likely to be a technical artifact of the sequencing pipeline. According to a later analysis, TCR association rates differed among HLA loci, with DRB1 alleles showing the most associated TCRs and HLA-C alleles showing the fewest. Immune exposure information for the cohort was limited to CMV serostatus. Correlated functional status among segregating V segments might reflect linkage disequilibrium, but an unknown experimental factor could not be ruled out. In an earlier analysis of about 600 of the donors, most TCR beta V segments appeared in productive rearrangements about 87% or about 30% of the time, broadly matching IMGT annotations. Because counts were too low, roughly 18 rarely observed V segments, including chromosome 9 orphons, were left out of the earlier analysis of about 500 of the donors. A later analysis associated around 16,000 TCR beta sequences with specific HLA alleles at a false discovery rate of 0.05. Only TCR beta chains were sequenced in this cohort, and the absence of alpha or paired-chain data limited detectable features. The authors suggested that the approach could potentially be generalized to other disease states and immunological phenotypes. Several of the top co-occurrence clusters appeared to be linked to parvovirus B19, influenza, CMV and Epstein-Barr virus, according to a later analysis. A further reported finding was that TCR beta sequences accurately predicted the HLA-A and HLA-B alleles for most subjects in the first cohort. The 87-base-pair reads could not distinguish some IMGT-functional V segments, including TRBV6-2 and TRBV6-3, so those segments were excluded. The classifier was reported to diagnose cytomegalovirus status with high specificity and sensitivity in both the original cohort and the validation cohort. V-gene and J-gene trimming of TCR beta chains was associated with a missense DCLRE1C variant in a later genetic analysis, and the association was replicated in an independent cohort. Across donors, most TCR sequences were observed very rarely, whereas some public TCRs were present in many individuals. The study gave a list of 150 to 200 TCR beta chains associated with cytomegalovirus. When HLA alleles, especially DR and DQ, strongly co-occurred, TCR associations were difficult to assign to individual alleles. A later analysis found that HLA-associated TCR beta chains were more clonally expanded and had lower generation probabilities than equally common non-associated chains. In vitro tests confirmed that a few of the cytomegalovirus-associated TCR beta chains recognize cytomegalovirus antigens. The presence/absence analyses assumed that sequencing depth was roughly uniform across donors, and that assumption may not be true.

Receptor libraries were prepared by the immunoSEQ multiplex PCR assay. A mixture of 60 forward primers for TCR Vbeta segments and 13 reverse primers for TCR Jbeta segments was used in the multiplex PCR. A multiplex PCR assay on genomic DNA amplified the CDR3 region of rearranged TCR beta genes. The amplified TCR beta libraries were sequenced on the Illumina HiSeq System as 87-base-pair reads. In the authors' own workflow: In a later analysis, roughly 80 million unique TCR beta chains were counted across the roughly 670 repertoires, and around 11 million of these chains were shared by at least two donors. Raw reads were error-corrected and collapsed into unique sequences with a nearest-neighbor algorithm that merged closely related sequences to remove PCR and sequencing errors. V, D and J gene segments were assigned by aligning CDR3 sequences to IMGT reference sequences. For a sequence to be retained, a match of at least six nucleotides was required to both a V gene segment and a J gene segment. A rearrangement counted as productive if the CDR3 had no stop codons and remained in frame with V and J, and every other rearrangement counted as non-productive. Following IMGT convention, CDR3 was defined as the stretch from the second conserved V-encoded cysteine to the conserved J-encoded phenylalanine. The earlier analysis of a few hundred of the donors excluded any sequence lacking an unambiguous match to a single V gene segment. In an earlier analysis of around 600 of the donors, V segments were called functional above 56.7% productive rearrangements and were called segregating when the between-donor standard deviation exceeded 5%. A statistical classification framework was developed to diagnose cytomegalovirus status using the catalog of TCR beta chain sequences. In a later analysis, TCR nucleotide sequences were compared against IMGT/GENE-DB human TR gene sequences so that V and J genes could be assigned. A later analysis assigned CDR3 sequences and most-parsimonious VDJ recombination scenarios with the TCRdist pipeline. In a later analysis, every TCR beta chain was defined by the combination of its CDR3 amino acid sequence and its V-gene family, and reads without a unique V-gene family were dropped. As a way to deal with suspected cross-contamination and a sequencing artifact, a later analysis dropped over 550 nucleotide sequences that were highly shared and had low generation probability. For each public chain, a later analysis derived a clonal expansion index from normalized ranks of inferred template counts within each repertoire. A later analysis computed generation probabilities with a VDJ recombination model fitted to out-of-frame rearrangements, and checked the results against IGoR. In a later analysis, hypergeometric tests were used to score TCR-TCR, TCR-HLA and TCR-CMV co-occurrence, with a repertoire-size bias correction applied to TCR pairs. In a later analysis, false discovery rates were estimated by permuting HLA or CMV assignments 20 times. In a later analysis, co-occurring TCRs were grouped with DBSCAN, and TCRdist sequence similarity was added when clustering was performed within HLA-allele-positive subsets. Repertoires with fewer than 30,000 or more than 120,000 public chains were left out of co-occurrence clustering, as were about 5 repertoires with anomalous nucleotide sharing. TCRdb carries this immuneACCESS record with in-frame sequences only. Its versions omit some clonotypes, under half of them owing to an unresolved V gene in the studies checked, with the rest unexplained. V and J calls and clone size come straight from that table; D and trimming were deduced from the DNA. This sample comprises around 110,000 clones, roughly four fifths of them detected only once. 1.5% to 2% of the sample rests with the top ten.

The sample consisted of PBMCs. The sequence was collected from a woman aged 18-30 years in good health and CMV-seronegative. The chain was built from TRBV9 and TRBJ2-3, and perhaps TRBD2 as D gene, on 5 matching bases. The CDR3 corresponds to CASSVGGRHPTDTQYF. The DNA sequence is as follows: TGTGCCAGCAGCGTCGGTGGGAGACATCCCACAGATACGCAGTATTTT.